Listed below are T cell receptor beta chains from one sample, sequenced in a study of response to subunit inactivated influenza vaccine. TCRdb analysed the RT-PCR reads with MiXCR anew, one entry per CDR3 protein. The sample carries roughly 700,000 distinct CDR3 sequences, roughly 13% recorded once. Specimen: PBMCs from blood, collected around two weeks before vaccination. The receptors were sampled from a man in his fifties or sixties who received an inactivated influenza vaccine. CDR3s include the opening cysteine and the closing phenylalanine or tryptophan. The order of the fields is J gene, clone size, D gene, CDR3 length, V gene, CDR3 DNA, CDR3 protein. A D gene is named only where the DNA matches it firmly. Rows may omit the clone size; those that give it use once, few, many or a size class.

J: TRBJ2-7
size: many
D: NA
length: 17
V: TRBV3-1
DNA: TGTGCCAGCAGCCAAGTCTCAACCAGGTTGAGCTCCTACGAGCAGTACTTC
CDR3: CASSQVSTRLSSYEQYF

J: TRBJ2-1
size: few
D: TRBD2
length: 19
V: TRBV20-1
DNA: TGCAGTGCTAGGAGTAAGCGGGAGGGCCCCCCGGTCCGTCTGAATGAGCAGTTCTTC
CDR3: CSARSKREGPPVRLNEQFF

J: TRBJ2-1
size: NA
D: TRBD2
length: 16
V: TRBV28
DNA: TGTGCCAGCAGTTTTAAGGGCGGGAGGGTAGACAATGAGCGGTTCTTC
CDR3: CASSFKGGRVDNERFF

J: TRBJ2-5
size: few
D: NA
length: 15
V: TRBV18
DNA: TGTGCCAGCTCACCACGACAGACCCTTAGCGAGACCCAGTACTTC
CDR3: CASSPRQTLSETQYF

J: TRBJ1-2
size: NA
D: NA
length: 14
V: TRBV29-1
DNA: TGCAGCGCCCGGGACCGATCTTGGATGGATGGCTACACCTTC
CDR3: CSARDRSWMDGYTF

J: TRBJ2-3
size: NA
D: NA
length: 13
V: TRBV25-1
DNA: TGTGCCAGCAGTGAATATAAACTAGATACGCAGTATTTT
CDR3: CASSEYKLDTQYF

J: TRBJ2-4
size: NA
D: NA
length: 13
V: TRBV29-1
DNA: TGCAGCGTTGAAAGGTACAGGGAAAACATTCAGTACTTC
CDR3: CSVERYRENIQYF

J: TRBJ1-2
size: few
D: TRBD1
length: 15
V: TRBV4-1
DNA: TGCGCCAGCAGCCAAAGGACAGGGGATAGCTATGGCTACACCTTC
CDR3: CASSQRTGDSYGYTF

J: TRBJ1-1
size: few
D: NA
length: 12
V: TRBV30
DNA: TGTGCCTGGGATATCATGAACACTGAAGCTTTCTTT
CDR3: CAWDIMNTEAFF

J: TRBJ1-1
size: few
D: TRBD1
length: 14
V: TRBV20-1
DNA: TGCAGTGCTCGCCACCCCAGGGGGGTCCCTGAAGCTTTCTTT
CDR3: CSARHPRGVPEAFF

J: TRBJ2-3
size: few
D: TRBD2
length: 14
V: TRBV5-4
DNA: TGTGCCAGCAAACTAGCGGGGGGCACAGATACGCAGTATTTT
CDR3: CASKLAGGTDTQYF

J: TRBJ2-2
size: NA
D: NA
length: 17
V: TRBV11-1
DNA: TGTGCCAGCAGCTTATCTGTTGGAGCCTCCTTAACCGGGGAGCTGTTTTTT
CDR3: CASSLSVGASLTGELFF

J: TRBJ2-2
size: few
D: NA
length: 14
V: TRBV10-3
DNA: TGTGCCATCAGTTTCCGGGATGACACCGGGGAGCTGTTTTTT
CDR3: CAISFRDDTGELFF

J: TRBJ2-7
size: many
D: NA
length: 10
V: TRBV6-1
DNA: TGTGCCAGTGGGGGTCCCGAGCAGTACTTC
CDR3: CASGGPEQYF

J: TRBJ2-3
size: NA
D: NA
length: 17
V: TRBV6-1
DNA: TGTGCCAGCAGTGCCGCGGGGACCTTCACGGGCACAGATACGCAGTATTTT
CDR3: CASSAAGTFTGTDTQYF

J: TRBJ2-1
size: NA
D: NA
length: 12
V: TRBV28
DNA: TGTGCCACCTATTTGACAGGCAATGAGCAGTTCTTC
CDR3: CATYLTGNEQFF

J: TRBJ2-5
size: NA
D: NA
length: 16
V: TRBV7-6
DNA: TGTGCCAGCAGCGGATTGTCCGTAAGGCGTTGGGAGACCCAGTACTTC
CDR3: CASSGLSVRRWETQYF

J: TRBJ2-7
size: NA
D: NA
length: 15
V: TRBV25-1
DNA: TGTGCCAGCAGTGAATCAGGTTGGGTGGCGTACGAGCAGTACTTC
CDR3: CASSESGWVAYEQYF

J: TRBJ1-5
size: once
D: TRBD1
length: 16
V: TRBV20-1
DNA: TGCAGTGCTAGCCCAATTGAGGACAGGAGCAATCAGCCCCAGCATTTT
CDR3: CSASPIEDRSNQPQHF

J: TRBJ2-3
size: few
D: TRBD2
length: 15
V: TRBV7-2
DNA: TGTGCCAGCAGCGAAGGACTAGCGGTCCCAGATACGCAGTATTTT
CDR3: CASSEGLAVPDTQYF

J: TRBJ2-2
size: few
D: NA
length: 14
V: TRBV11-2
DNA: TGTGCCAGCAGCTTTGCGATGTCCACCGGGGAGCTGTTTTTT
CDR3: CASSFAMSTGELFF

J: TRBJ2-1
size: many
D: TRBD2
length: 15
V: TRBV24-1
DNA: TGTGCCACCAGTGATTTGGGACTAGCGGGGGGGGAGCAGTTCTTC
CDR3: CATSDLGLAGGEQFF

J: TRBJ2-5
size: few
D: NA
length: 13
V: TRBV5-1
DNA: TGCGCCAGCAGCTTGGTGGTGGAAGAGACCCAGTACTTC
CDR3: CASSLVVEETQYF

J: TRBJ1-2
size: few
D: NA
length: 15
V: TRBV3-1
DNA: TGTGCCAGCAGCTCGCAGTGGGCGGCGGGCTATGGCTACACCTTC
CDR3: CASSSQWAAGYGYTF

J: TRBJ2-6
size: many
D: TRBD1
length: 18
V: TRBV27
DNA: TGTGCCAGCAGTCCGGAGACAGGGGCCCTAGGAGGGGCCAACGTCCTGACTTTC
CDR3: CASSPETGALGGANVLTF

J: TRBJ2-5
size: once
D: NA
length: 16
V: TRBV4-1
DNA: TGCGCCAGCAGCCAGGGTCCCTGGGGAAACCAAGAGACCCAGTACTTC
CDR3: CASSQGPWGNQETQYF

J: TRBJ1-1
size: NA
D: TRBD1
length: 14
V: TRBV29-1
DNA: TGCAGCGTTGAGAGGGACAGGCCTAACACTGAAGCTTTCTTT
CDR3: CSVERDRPNTEAFF

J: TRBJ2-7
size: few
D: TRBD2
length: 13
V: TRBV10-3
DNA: TGTGCCATCGGCTCAGCGGGGACCTCAGAGCAGTACTTC
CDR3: CAIGSAGTSEQYF

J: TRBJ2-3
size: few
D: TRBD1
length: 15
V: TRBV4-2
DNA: TGTGCCAGCAGCCAAACGGGACAGGGGACAGATACGCAGTATTTT
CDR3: CASSQTGQGTDTQYF

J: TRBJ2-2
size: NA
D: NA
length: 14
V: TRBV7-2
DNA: TGTGCCAGCAGCTTCGACATTCGAACCGGGGAGCTGTTTTTT
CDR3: CASSFDIRTGELFF

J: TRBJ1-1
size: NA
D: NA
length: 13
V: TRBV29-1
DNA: TGCAGCGTTTACCGACCCTTGAACACTGAAGCTTTCTTT
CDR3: CSVYRPLNTEAFF

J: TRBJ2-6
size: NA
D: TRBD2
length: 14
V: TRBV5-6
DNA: TGTGCCAGCAGCTCACCAGGCGGGGGCAACGTCCTGACTTTC
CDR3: CASSSPGGGNVLTF

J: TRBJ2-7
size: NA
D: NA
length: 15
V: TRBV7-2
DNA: TGTGCCAGCAGCTTAGCGGGGACAAAGGCCTACGAGCAGTACTTC
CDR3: CASSLAGTKAYEQYF

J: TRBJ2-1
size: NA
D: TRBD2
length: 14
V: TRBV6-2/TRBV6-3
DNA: TGTGCCAGCACCCTAGGACTAGCGGTAAATGAGCAGTTCTTC
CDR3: CASTLGLAVNEQFF

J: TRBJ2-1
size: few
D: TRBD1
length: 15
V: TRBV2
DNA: TGTGCCAGCAGTGAAGCGGGACAGGTCTACAATGAGCAGTTCTTC
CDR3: CASSEAGQVYNEQFF

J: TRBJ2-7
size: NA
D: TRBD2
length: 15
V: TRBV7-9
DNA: TGTGCCAGCAGCTCGAGTACTAGCGGGAGGAACGAGCAGTACTTC
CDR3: CASSSSTSGRNEQYF

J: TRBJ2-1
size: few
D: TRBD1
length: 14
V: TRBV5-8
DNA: TGTGCCAGCAGCTTGACCGCACAGGGGAATGAGCAGTTCTTC
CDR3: CASSLTAQGNEQFF

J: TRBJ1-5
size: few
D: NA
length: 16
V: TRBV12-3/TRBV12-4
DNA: TGTGCCAGCAGTTTAGGGCAGTTATTTAGCAATCAGCCCCAGCATTTT
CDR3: CASSLGQLFSNQPQHF

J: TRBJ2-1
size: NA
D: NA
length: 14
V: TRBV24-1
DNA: TGTGCCACCAGTGACTCCACCTCCTACAATGAGCAGTTCTTC
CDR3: CATSDSTSYNEQFF

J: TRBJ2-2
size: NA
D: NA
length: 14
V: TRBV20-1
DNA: TGCAGTGCGCTGTCCGGGGCCGGGACCGGGGAGCTGTTTTTT
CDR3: CSALSGAGTGELFF

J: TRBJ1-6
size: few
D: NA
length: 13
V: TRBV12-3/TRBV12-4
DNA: TGTGCCAGCAATAAATTCCCTAATTCACCCCTCCACTTT
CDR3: CASNKFPNSPLHF

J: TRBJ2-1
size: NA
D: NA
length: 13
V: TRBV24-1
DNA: TGTGCCACCAGTGTCGGCAGCATCGATGAGCAGTTCTTC
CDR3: CATSVGSIDEQFF

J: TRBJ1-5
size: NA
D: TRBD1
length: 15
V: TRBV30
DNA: TGTGCCTGGAGTCCGGGACAGGGGAGATTTCAGCCCCAGCATTTT
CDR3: CAWSPGQGRFQPQHF

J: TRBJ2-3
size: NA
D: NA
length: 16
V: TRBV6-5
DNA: TGTGCCAGCAGTTACTACCCCTTCGCGGGGAAAGATACGCAGTATTTT
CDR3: CASSYYPFAGKDTQYF

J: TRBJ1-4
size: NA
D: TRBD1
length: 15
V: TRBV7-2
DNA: TGTGCCAGCCGGTCGGGGACAGGGTTAAGTGAAAAACTGTTTTTT
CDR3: CASRSGTGLSEKLFF